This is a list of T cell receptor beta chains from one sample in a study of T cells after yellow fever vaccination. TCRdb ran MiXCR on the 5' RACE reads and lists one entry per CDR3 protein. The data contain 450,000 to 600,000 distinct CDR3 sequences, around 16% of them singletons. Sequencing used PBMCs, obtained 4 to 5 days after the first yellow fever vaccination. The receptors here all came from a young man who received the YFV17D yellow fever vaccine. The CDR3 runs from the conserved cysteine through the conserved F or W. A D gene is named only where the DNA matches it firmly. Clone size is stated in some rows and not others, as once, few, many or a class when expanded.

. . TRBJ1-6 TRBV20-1 CSARDQLGSPLHF TGCAGTGCTAGAGATCAATTGGGGTCACCCCTCCACTTT
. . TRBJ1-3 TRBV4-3 CASSQDIKVSGNTIYF TGCGCCAGCAGCCAAGATATAAAGGTCTCTGGAAACACCATATATTTT
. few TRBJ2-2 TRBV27 CASSFGGSVGELFF TGTGCCAGCAGTTTTGGGGGTTCGGTCGGGGAGCTGTTTTTT
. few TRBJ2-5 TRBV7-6 CASSSSAPLGETQYF TGTGCCAGCAGCTCCTCTGCCCCGCTGGGGGAGACCCAGTACTTC
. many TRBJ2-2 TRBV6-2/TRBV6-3 CASSYPTRPNTGELFF TGTGCCAGCAGTTACCCGACAAGGCCGAACACCGGGGAGCTGTTTTTT
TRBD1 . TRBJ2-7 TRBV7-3 CASSLNRGAEQYF TGTGCCAGCAGCCTTAACAGGGGGGCTGAGCAGTACTTC
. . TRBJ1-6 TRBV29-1 CSSWWEGNSPLHF TGCAGCTCCTGGTGGGAGGGGAATTCACCCCTCCACTTT
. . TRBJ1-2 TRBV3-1 CASSQGGGQTNYGYTF TGTGCCAGCAGCCAAGGTGGCGGACAGACTAACTATGGCTACACCTTC
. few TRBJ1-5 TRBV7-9 CASSSWTAGSNQPQHF TGTGCCAGCAGCAGTTGGACTGCTGGGAGCAATCAGCCCCAGCATTTT
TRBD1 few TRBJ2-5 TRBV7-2 CASSHRRGGAGETQYF TGTGCCAGCAGCCATCGGCGAGGGGGCGCTGGGGAGACCCAGTACTTC
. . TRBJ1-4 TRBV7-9 CASILEANEKLFF TGTGCCAGCATCCTGGAGGCTAATGAAAAACTGTTTTTT
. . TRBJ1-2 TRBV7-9 CVDGDSMVGYTF TGTGTAGATGGGGATTCTATGGTAGGCTACACCTTC
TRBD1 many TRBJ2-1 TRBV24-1 CATSDPGQGSNEQFF TGTGCCACCAGTGACCCCGGACAGGGTTCCAATGAGCAGTTCTTC
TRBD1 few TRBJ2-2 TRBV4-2 CASSQDVGTGTTGELFF TGTGCCAGCAGCCAAGATGTCGGGACAGGGACCACCGGGGAGCTGTTTTTT
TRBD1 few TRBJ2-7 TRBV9 CASSGDSYEQYF TGTGCCAGCAGCGGGGACAGCTACGAGCAGTACTTC
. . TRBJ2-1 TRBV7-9 CASSLTREAEQFF TGTGCCAGCAGCTTAACCAGGGAAGCTGAGCAGTTCTTC
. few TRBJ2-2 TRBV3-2 CASPNPQESRGRGLMNTGELFF TGTGCCAGCCCGAACCCTCAGGAGTCGAGGGGGCGAGGGCTGATGAACACCGGGGAGCTGTTTTTT
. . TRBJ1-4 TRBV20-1 CSASGTRGRGGTNEKLFF TGCAGTGCTAGTGGGACTCGGGGGAGGGGAGGCACTAATGAAAAACTGTTTTTT
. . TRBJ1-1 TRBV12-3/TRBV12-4 CASSQYEGTEAFF TGTGCCAGCAGTCAATACGAAGGGACTGAAGCTTTCTTT
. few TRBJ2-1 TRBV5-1 CASSLIQGSYNEQFF TGCGCCAGCAGCTTAATTCAGGGTTCCTACAATGAGCAGTTCTTC
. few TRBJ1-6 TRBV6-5 CASSYWRVDNSPLHF TGTGCCAGCAGTTATTGGAGAGTGGATAATTCACCCCTCCACTTT
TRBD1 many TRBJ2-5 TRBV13 CASSLVWEGGAGETQYF TGTGCCAGCAGCTTAGTCTGGGAAGGGGGCGCGGGTGAGACCCAGTACTTC
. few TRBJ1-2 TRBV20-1 CSAALFGEANYGYTF TGCAGTGCTGCTTTATTTGGCGAAGCTAACTATGGCTACACCTTC
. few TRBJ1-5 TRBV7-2 CASSPYGEPQHF TGTGCCAGCAGCCCCTATGGGGAGCCCCAGCATTTT
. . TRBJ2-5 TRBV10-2 CASSPAVRRETQYF TGCGCCAGCAGCCCCGCGGTTAGGCGGGAGACCCAGTACTTC